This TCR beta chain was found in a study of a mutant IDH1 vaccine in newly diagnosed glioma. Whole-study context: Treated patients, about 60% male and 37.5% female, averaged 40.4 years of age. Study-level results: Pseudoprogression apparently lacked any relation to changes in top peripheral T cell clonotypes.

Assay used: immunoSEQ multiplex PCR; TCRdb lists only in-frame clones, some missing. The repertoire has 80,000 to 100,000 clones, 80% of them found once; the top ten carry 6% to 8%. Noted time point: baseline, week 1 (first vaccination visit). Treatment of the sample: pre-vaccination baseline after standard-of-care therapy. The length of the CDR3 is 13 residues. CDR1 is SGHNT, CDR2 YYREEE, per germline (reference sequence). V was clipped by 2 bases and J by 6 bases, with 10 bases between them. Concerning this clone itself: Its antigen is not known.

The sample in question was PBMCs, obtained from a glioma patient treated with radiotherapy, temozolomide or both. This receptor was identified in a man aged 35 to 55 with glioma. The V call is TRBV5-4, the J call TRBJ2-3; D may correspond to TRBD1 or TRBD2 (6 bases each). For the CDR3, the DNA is TGTGCCAGCAGCTTCGGGGGCGCGGATACGCAGTATTTT. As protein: CASSFGGADTQYF.